This TCR beta chain originates from a study of blood T cell repertoires in COVID-19. Overall study context: The origin of the acute and convalescent COVID-19 samples was the United States, Italy and Spain. Sample material is recorded as cDNA or gDNA derived from T cells, B-cell-depleted T cells, or PBMCs.

V lost 5 bases to trimming and J lost 5 bases; unmatched junction nucleotides: 8. The CDR3 runs to 16 residues. Germline CDR1 reads LNHDA; CDR2 reads SQIVND (reference sequence). In the original analysis: Amplification from reference gene primers served as the basis for estimated nucleated cell counts. Sequenced by immunoSEQ multiplex PCR; TCRdb stores in-frame clones only, minus some. From that table come the V and J calls and clone size; the DNA was used to work out D and trimming. The sample has nearly 65,000 clones, 84% seen once; the top ten hold 10% to 15%. This TCR derives from a human donor in a cohort sampled during active COVID-19. The J gene is TRBJ2-5, the V gene TRBV19, with TRBD2 matching 13 bases. Sequenced sample: peripheral blood. The CDR3 reads CASSVGLAGVEETQYF. The CDR3 nucleotides read TGTGCCAGTAGTGTCGGACTAGCGGGAGTGGAGGAGACCCAGTACTTC.